The sequence of this T cell receptor beta chain was determined in a study of blood T cells in healthy people across ages. Study results and caveats: Long-lived donors carried more naive CD4+ cells and greater diversity than aged donors. Per million T cells, TCR beta diversity dropped about linearly as age rose.

A word on this clonotype: Its antigen is unidentified.

It was with a sample-barcoded 5' primer and a J-beta primer mix that a second PCR of roughly 6 to 11 cycles was run. TCRdb recomputed calls from the 5' RACE reads with MiXCR, one row per CDR3 protein. Seen here are hundreds of thousands of distinct CDR3 sequences, approximately 31% observed once, and the top ten hold 15%. Isolated PBMCs totaled at least 6.5 million in each sample. Sequenced sample: blood. The sequence was obtained from a woman older than 75 in good health.

As DNA, the CDR3 is TGCAGTGCGGGGGGAGGGGTATCGGATCAGCCCCAGCATTTT. Protein sequence: CSAGGGVSDQPQHF. V is TRBV20-1 and J is TRBJ1-5; D might be TRBD1 (5 bases). This CDR3 region has 14 residues. V was shortened by 6 bases and J by 5 bases, with 17 bases between the two germline ends. Germline V gene sequence: CDR1 DFQATT, CDR2 SNEGSKA (reference sequence).